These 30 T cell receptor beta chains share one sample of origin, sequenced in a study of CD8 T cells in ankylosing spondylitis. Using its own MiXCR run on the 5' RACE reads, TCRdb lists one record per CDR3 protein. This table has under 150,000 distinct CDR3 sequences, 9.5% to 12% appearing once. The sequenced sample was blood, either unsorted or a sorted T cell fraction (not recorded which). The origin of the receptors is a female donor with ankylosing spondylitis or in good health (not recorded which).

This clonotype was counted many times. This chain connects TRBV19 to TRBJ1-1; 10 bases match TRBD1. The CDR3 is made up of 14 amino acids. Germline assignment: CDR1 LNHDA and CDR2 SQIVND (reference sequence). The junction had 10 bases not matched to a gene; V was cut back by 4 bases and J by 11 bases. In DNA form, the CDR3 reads TGTGCCAGTAGTAAGGGACAGGGGCCCAAACGGGCTTTCTTT. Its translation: CASSKGQGPKRAFF.

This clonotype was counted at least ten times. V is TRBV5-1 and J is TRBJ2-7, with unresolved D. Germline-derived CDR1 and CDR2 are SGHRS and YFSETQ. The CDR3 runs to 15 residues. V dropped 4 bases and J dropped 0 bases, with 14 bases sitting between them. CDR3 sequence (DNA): TGCGCCAGCAGCGCCGGCGGTACTCACTCCTACGAGCAGTACTTC. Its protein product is CASSAGGTHSYEQYF.

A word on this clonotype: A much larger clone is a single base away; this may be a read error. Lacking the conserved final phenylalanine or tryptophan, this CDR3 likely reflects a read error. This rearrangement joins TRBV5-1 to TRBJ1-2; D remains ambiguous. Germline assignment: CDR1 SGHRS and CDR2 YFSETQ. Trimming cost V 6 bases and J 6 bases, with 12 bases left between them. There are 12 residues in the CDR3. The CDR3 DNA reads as TGCGCCAGCACCAACTTTCTCCATGGCTACACCCTC. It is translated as CASTNFLHGYTL.

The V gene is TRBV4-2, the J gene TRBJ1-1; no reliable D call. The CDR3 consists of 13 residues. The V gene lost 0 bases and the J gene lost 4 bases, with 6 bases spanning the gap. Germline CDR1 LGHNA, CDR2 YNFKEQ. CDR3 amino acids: CASSQEGRTEAFF. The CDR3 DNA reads TGTGCCAGCAGCCAAGAAGGGCGCACTGAAGCTTTCTTT.

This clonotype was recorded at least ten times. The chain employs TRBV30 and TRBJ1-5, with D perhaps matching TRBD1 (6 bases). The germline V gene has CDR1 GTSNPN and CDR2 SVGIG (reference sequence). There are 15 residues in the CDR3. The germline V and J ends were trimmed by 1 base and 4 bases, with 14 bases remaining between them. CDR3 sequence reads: CAWSDTGLINQPQHF. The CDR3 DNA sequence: TGTGCCTGGAGTGATACAGGGCTAATAAATCAGCCCCAGCATTTT.

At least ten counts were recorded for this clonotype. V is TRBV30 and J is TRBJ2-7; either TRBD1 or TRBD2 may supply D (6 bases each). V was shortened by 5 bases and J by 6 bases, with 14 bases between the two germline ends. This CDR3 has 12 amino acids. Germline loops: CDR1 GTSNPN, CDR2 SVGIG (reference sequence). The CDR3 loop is CAWSPGAREQYF. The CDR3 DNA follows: TGTGCCTGGTCCCCGGGGGCCCGCGAGCAGTACTTC.

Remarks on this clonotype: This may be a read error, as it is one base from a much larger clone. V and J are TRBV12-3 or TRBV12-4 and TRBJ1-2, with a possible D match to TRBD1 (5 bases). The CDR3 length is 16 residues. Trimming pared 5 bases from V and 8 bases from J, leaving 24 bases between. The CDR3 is CASSLLGTGGLSGYTF. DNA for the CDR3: TGTGCCAGCAGTCTCCTGGGAACAGGTGGGCTTAGCGGCTACACCTTC.

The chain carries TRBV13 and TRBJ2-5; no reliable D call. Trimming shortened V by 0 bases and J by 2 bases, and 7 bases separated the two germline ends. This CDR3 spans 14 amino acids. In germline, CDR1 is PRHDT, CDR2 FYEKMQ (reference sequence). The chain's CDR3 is CASSLGGLQETQYF. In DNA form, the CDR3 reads TGTGCCAGCAGCTTAGGCGGGTTACAAGAGACCCAGTACTTC.

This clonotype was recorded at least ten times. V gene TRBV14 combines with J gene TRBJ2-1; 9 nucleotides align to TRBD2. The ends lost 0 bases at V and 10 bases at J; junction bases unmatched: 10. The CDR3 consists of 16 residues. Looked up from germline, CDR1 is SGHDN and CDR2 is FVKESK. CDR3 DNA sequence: TGTGCCAGCAGCCAAGATAGTGGCCTAGCGGGAACCGAGCAGTTCTTC. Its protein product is CASSQDSGLAGTEQFF.

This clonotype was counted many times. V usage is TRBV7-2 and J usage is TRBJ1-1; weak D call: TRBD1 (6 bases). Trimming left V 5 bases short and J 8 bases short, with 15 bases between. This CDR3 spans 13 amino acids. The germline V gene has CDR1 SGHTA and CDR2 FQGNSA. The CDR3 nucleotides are TGTGCCAGCAGCCCTTACTACAGGGCCGAAGCTTTCTTT. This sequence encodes CASSPYYRAEAFF.

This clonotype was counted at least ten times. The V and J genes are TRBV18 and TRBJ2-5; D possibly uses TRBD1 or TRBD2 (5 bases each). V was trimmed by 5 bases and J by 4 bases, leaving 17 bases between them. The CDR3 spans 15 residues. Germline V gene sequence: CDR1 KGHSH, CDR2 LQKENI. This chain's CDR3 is CASSEPGTPGETQYF. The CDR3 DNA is TGTGCCAGCTCAGAACCCGGGACCCCGGGAGAGACCCAGTACTTC.

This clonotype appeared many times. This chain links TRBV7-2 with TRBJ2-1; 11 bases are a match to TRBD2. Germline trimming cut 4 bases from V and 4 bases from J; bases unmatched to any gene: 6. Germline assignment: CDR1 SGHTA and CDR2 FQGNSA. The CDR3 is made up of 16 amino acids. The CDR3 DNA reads TGTGCCAGCAGCTCCTTAGCGGGGGGGAGATACAATGAGCAGTTCTTC. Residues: CASSSLAGGRYNEQFF. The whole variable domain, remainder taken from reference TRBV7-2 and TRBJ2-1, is GAGVSQSPSNKVTEKGKDVELRCDPISGHTALYWYRQSLGQGLEFLIYFQGNSAPDKSGLPSDRFSAERTGGSVSTLTIQRTQQEDSAVYLCASSSLAGGRYNEQFFGPGTRLTVL.

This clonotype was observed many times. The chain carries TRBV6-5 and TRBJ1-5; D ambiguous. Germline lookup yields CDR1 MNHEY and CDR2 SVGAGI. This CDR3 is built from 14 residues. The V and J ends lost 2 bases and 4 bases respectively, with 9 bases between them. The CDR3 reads CASSYLRGNQPQHF. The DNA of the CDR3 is TGTGCCAGCAGTTACCTTCGGGGAAATCAGCCCCAGCATTTT.

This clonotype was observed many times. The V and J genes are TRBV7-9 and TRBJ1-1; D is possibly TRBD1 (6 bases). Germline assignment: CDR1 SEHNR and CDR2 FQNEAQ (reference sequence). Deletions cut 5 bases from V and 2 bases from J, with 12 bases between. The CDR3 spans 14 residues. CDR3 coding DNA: TGTGCCAGCAGCCAAAGACAGGCAAACACTGAAGCTTTCTTT. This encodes CASSQRQANTEAFF.

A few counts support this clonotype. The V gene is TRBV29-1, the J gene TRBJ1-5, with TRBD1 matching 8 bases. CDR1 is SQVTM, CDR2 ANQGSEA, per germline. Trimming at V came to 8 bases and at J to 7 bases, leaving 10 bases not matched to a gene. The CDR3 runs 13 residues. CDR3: CSPRQGTGQPQHF. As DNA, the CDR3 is TGCAGCCCAAGACAGGGGACCGGGCAGCCCCAGCATTTT. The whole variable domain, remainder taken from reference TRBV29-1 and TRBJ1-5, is SAVISQKPSRDICQRGTSLTIQCQVDSQVTMMFWYRQQPGQSLTLIATANQGSEATYESGFVIDKFPISRPNLTFSTLTVSNMSPEDSSIYLCSPRQGTGQPQHFGDGTRLSIL.

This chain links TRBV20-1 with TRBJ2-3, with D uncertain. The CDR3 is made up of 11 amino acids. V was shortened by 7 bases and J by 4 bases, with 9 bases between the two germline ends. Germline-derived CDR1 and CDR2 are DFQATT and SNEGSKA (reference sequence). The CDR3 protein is CSGTVADTQYF. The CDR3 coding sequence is TGCAGTGGCACGGTGGCAGATACGCAGTATTTT.

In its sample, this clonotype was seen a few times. CDR3 in DNA: TGTGCCAGCAGCGGGAGGACCTACAATGAGCAGTTCTTC. This encodes CASSGRTYNEQFF. The V call is TRBV6-2 or TRBV6-3, the J call TRBJ2-1, with 7 bases identical to TRBD2. With V trimmed by 6 bases and J by 2 bases, 1 base remained unmatched. The CDR3 has 13 amino acids. Germline-derived CDR1 and CDR2 are MNHEY and SVGEGT.

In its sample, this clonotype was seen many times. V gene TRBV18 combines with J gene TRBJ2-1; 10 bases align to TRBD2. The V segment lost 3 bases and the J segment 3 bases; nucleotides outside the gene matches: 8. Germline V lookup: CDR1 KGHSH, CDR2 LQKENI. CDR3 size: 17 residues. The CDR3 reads CASSPATLAGIYNEQFF. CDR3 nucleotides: TGTGCCAGCTCACCTGCTACACTAGCGGGGATCTACAATGAGCAGTTCTTC.

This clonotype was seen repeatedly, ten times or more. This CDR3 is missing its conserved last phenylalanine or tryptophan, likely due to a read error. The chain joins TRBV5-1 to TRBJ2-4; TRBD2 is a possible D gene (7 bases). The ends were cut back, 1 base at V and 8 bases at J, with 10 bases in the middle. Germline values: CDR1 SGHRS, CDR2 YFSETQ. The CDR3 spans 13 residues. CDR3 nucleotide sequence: TGCGCCAGCAGCTTGAGGGGGGGAGACATTCAGTACTGC. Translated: CASSLRGGDIQYC.

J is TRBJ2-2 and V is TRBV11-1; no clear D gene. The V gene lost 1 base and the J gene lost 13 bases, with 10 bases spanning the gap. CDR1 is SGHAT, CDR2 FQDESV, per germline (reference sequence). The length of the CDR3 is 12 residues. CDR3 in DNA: TGTGCCAGCAGCTTAGGAAGCACGGGGCTGTTTTTT. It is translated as CASSLGSTGLFF.

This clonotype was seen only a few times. The CDR3 protein is CASSPDIPNYGYTF. The CDR3 region has the DNA TGTGCCAGCAGTCCGGACATTCCAAACTATGGCTACACCTTC. The gene calls are TRBV12-3 or TRBV12-4 and TRBJ1-2; D perhaps matches TRBD1 (5 bases). V lost 5 bases and J lost 2, with 12 bases in between. The CDR3 has 14 amino acids.

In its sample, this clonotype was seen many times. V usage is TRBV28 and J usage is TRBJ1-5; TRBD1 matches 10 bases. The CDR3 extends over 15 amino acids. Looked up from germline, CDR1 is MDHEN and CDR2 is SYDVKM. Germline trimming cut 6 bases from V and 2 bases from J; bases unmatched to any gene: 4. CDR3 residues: CASSSGTGGNQPQHF. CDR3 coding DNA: TGTGCCAGCAGCTCCGGGACAGGGGGCAATCAGCCCCAGCATTTT.

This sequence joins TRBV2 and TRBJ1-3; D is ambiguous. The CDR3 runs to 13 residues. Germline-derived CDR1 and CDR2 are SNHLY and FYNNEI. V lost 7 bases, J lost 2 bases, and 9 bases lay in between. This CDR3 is CASTDGPGNTIYF. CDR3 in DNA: TGTGCCAGCACAGATGGCCCTGGAAACACCATATATTTT.

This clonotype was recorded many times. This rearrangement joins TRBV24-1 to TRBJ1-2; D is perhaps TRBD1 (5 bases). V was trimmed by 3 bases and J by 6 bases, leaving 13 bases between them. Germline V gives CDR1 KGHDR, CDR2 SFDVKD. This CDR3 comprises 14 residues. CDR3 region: CATSDMNRLNGYTF. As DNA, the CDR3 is TGTGCCACCAGTGATATGAACAGGTTGAATGGCTACACCTTC.

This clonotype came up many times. CDR3 region: CASSLGTASGNTIYF. The CDR3 DNA follows: TGTGCCAGCAGCTTAGGGACCGCCTCTGGAAACACCATATATTTT. The chain joins TRBV7-8 to TRBJ1-3, with unresolved D. Germline CDR1 reads SGHVS; CDR2 reads FQNEAQ. The V end was cut by 1 base, the J end by 0 bases, with 7 bases between. There are 15 residues in the CDR3.

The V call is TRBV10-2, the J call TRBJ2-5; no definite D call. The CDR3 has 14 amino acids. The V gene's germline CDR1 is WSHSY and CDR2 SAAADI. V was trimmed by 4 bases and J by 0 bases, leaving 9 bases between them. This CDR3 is CASSALGNQETQYF. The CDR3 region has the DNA TGCGCCAGCAGTGCTCTAGGGAACCAAGAGACCCAGTACTTC.

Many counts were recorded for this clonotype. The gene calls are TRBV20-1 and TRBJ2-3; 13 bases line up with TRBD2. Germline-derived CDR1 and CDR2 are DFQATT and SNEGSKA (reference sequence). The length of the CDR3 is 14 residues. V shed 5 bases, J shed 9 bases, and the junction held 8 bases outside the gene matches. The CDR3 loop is CSARRLAGGETQYF. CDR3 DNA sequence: TGCAGTGCTCGCCGACTAGCGGGAGGAGAAACGCAGTATTTT.

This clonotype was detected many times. CDR3 loop: CASSSRELWGSPLHF. The CDR3 DNA follows: TGTGCCAGCAGCTCTCGGGAGCTGTGGGGTTCACCCCTCCACTTT. V and J are TRBV7-9 and TRBJ1-6; D not resolved. The CDR3 spans 15 residues. Germline assignment: CDR1 SEHNR and CDR2 FQNEAQ (reference sequence). Trimming removed 4 bases from V and 9 bases from J, with 16 bases in between.

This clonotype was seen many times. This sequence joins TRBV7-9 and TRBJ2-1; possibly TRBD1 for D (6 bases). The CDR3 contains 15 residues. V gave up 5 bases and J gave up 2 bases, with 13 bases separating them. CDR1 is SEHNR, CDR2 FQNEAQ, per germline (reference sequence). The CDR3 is CASSPTGQPYNEQFF. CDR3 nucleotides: TGTGCCAGCAGCCCAACCGGACAGCCCTACAATGAGCAGTTCTTC.

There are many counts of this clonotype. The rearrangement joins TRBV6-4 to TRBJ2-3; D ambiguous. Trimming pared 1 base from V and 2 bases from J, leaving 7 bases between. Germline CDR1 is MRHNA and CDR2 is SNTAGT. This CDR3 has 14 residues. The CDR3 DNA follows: TGTGCCAGCAGTGACTTCCCTATCACAGATACGCAGTATTTT. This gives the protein CASSDFPITDTQYF.